Listed here is a single T cell receptor (beta chain). Antigen: not known. Sorted T cells were CFSE-labeled and cultured 4 to 5 days with allogeneic regulatory or mature dendritic cells at 1:10. The data belong to a study of regulatory dendritic cells for organ transplantation. Profiled with immunoSEQ multiplex PCR; TCRdb holds only in-frame clones, not every one. The sample lists over 10,000 clones; about 56% were seen once. CDR1 MNHEY and CDR2 SMNVEV come from the germline V gene (reference sequence). Trimming took off 0 bases at V and 0 bases at J, with 12 bases between the two ends. The CDR3 is 16 amino acids.

The chain recombines TRBV27 with TRBJ2-7; D ambiguous. The sequence came from a human donor in good health. Sequenced material: naive CD8+ T cells from blood cultured with dendritic cells. Subset here: CD45RA+ naive T cells. CDR3 coding DNA: TGTGCCAGCAGTTTATCAATAGCCGCGCTCTCCTACGAGCAGTACTTC. This gives the protein CASSLSIAALSYEQYF.